This passage covers 11 T cell receptor beta chains from one sample sequenced in a study of blood T cell repertoires in COVID-19. Here immunoSEQ multiplex PCR was the method, and the copy in TCRdb shows in-frame clones only, minus some. The data hold 250,000 to 400,000 clones, with 88% observed a single time. Source material: peripheral blood. The receptors derive from a woman in her twenties or thirties with COVID-19, enrolled during active disease.

The chain couples TRBV10-3 to TRBJ2-1, with D perhaps TRBD2 (5 bases). Trimming removed 6 bases at V and 0 bases at J, with 9 bases between. CDR1 is ENHRY, CDR2 SYGVKD, per germline. CDR3 size: 14 residues. The DNA for the CDR3 is TGTGCCATCAGATCGGACTCCTCCTACAATGAGCAGTTCTTC. This codes for CAIRSDSSYNEQFF.

CDR3 sequence reads: CASSTPLTGQANYGYTF. The CDR3 DNA reads as TGTGCCAGCAGCACACCGCTGACGGGACAGGCTAACTATGGCTACACCTTC. This chain links TRBV7-9 with TRBJ1-2; TRBD1 agrees at 8 bases. The germline gives CDR1 SEHNR, CDR2 FQNEAQ (reference sequence). J was trimmed by 0 bases and V by 5 bases; bases with no gene match: 11. The CDR3 contains 17 residues.

This chain connects TRBV6-2 or TRBV6-3 to TRBJ1-4; D not certain. This CDR3 has 14 residues. Trimming left V 2 bases short and J 11 bases short, with 15 bases between. From germline, CDR1 is MNHEY and CDR2 SVGEGT. CDR3 protein: CASSYPDTARKLFF. In nucleotides, the CDR3 is TGTGCCAGCAGTTACCCAGACACGGCCAGGAAACTGTTTTTT.

This clone has at least ten counts. The chain is built from TRBV7-7 and TRBJ1-3, with 7 bases matching TRBD1. J lost 4 bases, V lost 5 bases, and 8 bases had no gene match. CDR1 and CDR2 (germline): SSHAT, FNYEAQ (reference sequence). The CDR3 sequence is 15 residues long. The CDR3, as DNA: TGTGCCAGCAGCCCGTCACAGGGGACGGGAAACACCATATATTTT. Translation gives CASSPSQGTGNTIYF.

This clone was observed a few times. The V call is TRBV30, the J call TRBJ1-4, with D uncertain. Germline V gives CDR1 GTSNPN, CDR2 SVGIG (reference sequence). The CDR3 extends over 14 amino acids. V was cut by 7 bases and J by 7 bases, with 19 bases left in between. This CDR3 is CASSGGYLTEKLFF. The CDR3 DNA follows: TGTGCCTCATCTGGCGGGTACCTTACTGAAAAACTGTTTTTT.

J is TRBJ2-5 and V is TRBV5-6; 7 nucleotides agree with TRBD2. V lost 4 bases to trimming and J lost 5 bases; unmatched junction nucleotides: 14. Germline loops: CDR1 SGHDT, CDR2 YYEEEE. There are 16 residues in the CDR3. The DNA of the CDR3 is TGTGCCAGCAGCATCCATCGTTACTTCGGGGGGGAGACCCAGTACTTC. Translating it yields CASSIHRYFGGETQYF.

This clone has at least ten counts. The chain has TRBV4-2 and TRBJ2-5, with D perhaps TRBD1 (6 bases). CDR1 LGHNA and CDR2 YNFKEQ come from the germline V gene. Trimming left V 3 bases short and J 4 bases short, with 12 bases between. The CDR3 consists of 14 residues. This CDR3 is CASSQDFRGETQYF. Written as DNA, the CDR3 is TGTGCCAGCAGCCAGGACTTCAGGGGAGAGACCCAGTACTTC.

The chain carries TRBV18 and TRBJ2-4, with D maybe TRBD2 (6 bases). The germline CDR1 and CDR2 sequences are KGHSH and LQKENI. V was pared by 0 bases and J by 6 bases, with 9 bases between. The CDR3 extends over 14 amino acids. The CDR3 reads CASSPPAGINIQYF. The CDR3 DNA is TGTGCCAGCTCACCACCGGCGGGAATAAACATTCAGTACTTC.

This clone appeared once. This sequence joins TRBV5-1 and TRBJ2-3; D remains unclear. Germline CDR1 is SGHRS and CDR2 is YFSETQ. V gave up 4 bases and J gave up 2 bases, with 11 bases separating them. The CDR3 sequence is 14 residues long. The CDR3 DNA reads as TGCGCCAGCAGCGCGCAACAGAACACAGATACGCAGTATTTT. It translates to CASSAQQNTDTQYF. Supplemented by reference TRBV5-1 and TRBJ2-3, the full variable domain reads KAGVTQTPRYLIKTRGQQVTLSCSPISGHRSVSWYQQTPGQGLQFLFEYFSETQRNKGNFPGRFSGRQFSNSRSEMNVSTLELGDSALYLCASSAQQNTDTQYFGPGTRLTVL.

The chain has TRBV28 and TRBJ1-2; no reliable D call. The germline CDR1 and CDR2 sequences are MDHEN and SYDVKM. This CDR3 is 14 amino acids long. V was clipped by 4 bases and J by 4 bases, with 13 bases between them. The CDR3 here is CASSSTTVAYGYTF. The DNA of the CDR3 is TGTGCCAGCAGTTCAACAACAGTCGCCTATGGCTACACCTTC.

This chain uses TRBV2 with TRBJ1-2; 9 nucleotides align to TRBD1. Looked up from germline, CDR1 is SNHLY and CDR2 is FYNNEI. Trimming took 2 bases from V and 7 from J; bases not matched to a gene: 8. The CDR3 contains 15 residues. In nucleotides, the CDR3 is TGTGCCAGCAGTGAACGGGGACAGGGAGATCGTGGCTACACCTTC. Translated: CASSERGQGDRGYTF. Full variable domain (remainder filled in from reference TRBV2 and TRBJ1-2): EPEVTQTPSHQVTQMGQEVILRCVPISNHLYFYWYRQILGQKVEFLVSFYNNEISEKSEIFDDQFSVERPDGSNFTLKIRSTKLEDSAMYFCASSERGQGDRGYTFGSGTRLTVV.